Listed below are T cell receptor beta chains from one sample, sequenced in a study of T-cell memory formation after mild COVID-19. From the 5' RACE reads, TCRdb called clonotypes with MiXCR, one entry per CDR3 protein. Among around 65,000 distinct CDR3 sequences listed, 9% to 9.5% were seen once. The sequencing sample was made of PBMCs or a T cell subset sorted from them (not recorded which). These TCRs come from a man younger than 35 who had mild COVID-19 (a few samples of this study predate the infection). Cell type and time point are not known. Each CDR3 is given with its conserved first and last residue. The order of the fields is V gene, CDR3 length, clone size, D gene, J gene, CDR3 protein, CDR3 DNA. D genes are given only for firm matches. Not every row has a clone size; where given, it reads once, few, many or a size class.

TRBV7-2	11	NA	TRBD1	TRBJ2-1	CASSPGQQQFF	TGTGCCAGCAGCCCGGGACAGCAGCAGTTCTTC
TRBV7-2	16	NA	NA	TRBJ1-6	CASSLGGSGDNSPLHF	TGTGCCAGCAGCTTAGGAGGGAGCGGGGATAATTCACCCCTCCACTTT
TRBV5-6	14	many	NA	TRBJ1-2	CASSLPEENYGYTF	TGTGCCAGCAGCTTGCCGGAAGAAAACTATGGCTACACCTTC
TRBV7-2	12	NA	NA	TRBJ2-5	CASSADAETQYF	TGTGCCAGCTCGGCGGATGCAGAGACCCAGTACTTC
TRBV12-3/TRBV12-4	17	few	NA	TRBJ2-1	CASSYSPQSTPYNEQFF	TGTGCCAGCAGTTATAGCCCTCAGAGTACCCCCTACAATGAGCAGTTCTTC
TRBV20-1	15	few	NA	TRBJ1-6	CSAHTAGFGNSPLHF	TGCAGTGCGCATACCGCAGGGTTCGGTAATTCACCCCTCCACTTT
TRBV6-4	13	NA	NA	TRBJ1-2	CASNQGLDYGYTF	TGTGCCAGCAACCAGGGGTTGGACTATGGCTACACCTTC
TRBV10-3	15	few	TRBD2	TRBJ2-1	CAISESSSGGDEQFF	TGTGCCATCAGTGAGTCGTCTAGCGGGGGGGATGAGCAGTTCTTC
TRBV7-6	16	few	TRBD1	TRBJ2-5	CASSLATGQGGETQYF	TGTGCCAGCAGCTTAGCGACAGGACAGGGGGGGGAGACCCAGTACTTC
TRBV5-1	15	NA	NA	TRBJ1-1	CDSREDRTLNTEAFF	TGCGACAGCAGAGAGGACAGAACCTTGAACACTGAAGCTTTCTTT
TRBV5-1	16	few	NA	TRBJ2-5	CASSLGRDVPQETQYF	TGCGCCAGCAGCTTGGGCAGGGACGTGCCCCAAGAGACCCAGTACTTC
TRBV15	15	many	NA	TRBJ1-4	CATSRDKGWDEKLFF	TGTGCCACCAGCAGAGATAAGGGCTGGGATGAAAAACTGTTTTTT
TRBV7-7	15	NA	NA	TRBJ2-2	CASSLDGRNTGELFF	TGTGCCAGCAGCTTGGACGGACGGAACACCGGGGAGCTGTTTTTT
TRBV10-3	17	NA	TRBD2	TRBJ2-1	CAISVRTSGGNYNEQFF	TGTGCCATCAGCGTCCGGACTAGCGGGGGGAACTACAATGAGCAGTTCTTC
TRBV6-5	16	many	NA	TRBJ2-2	CASSYFRGAGTGELFF	TGTGCCAGCAGTTACTTTCGGGGGGCCGGCACCGGGGAGCTGTTTTTT
TRBV4-1	15	NA	NA	TRBJ2-1	CASSQEVGTYNEQFF	TGCGCCAGCAGCCAAGAGGTGGGGACCTACAATGAGCAGTTCTTC
TRBV3-1	14	NA	NA	TRBJ2-2	CASSQDPNTGELFF	TGTGCCAGCAGCCAAGACCCAAACACCGGGGAGCTGTTTTTT
TRBV5-1	13	few	NA	TRBJ2-5	CASSFEWQETQYF	TGCGCCAGCAGCTTTGAGTGGCAAGAGACCCAGTACTTC
TRBV18	15	NA	NA	TRBJ2-6	CASSLPISGANVLTF	TGTGCCAGCTCACTCCCCATCTCTGGGGCCAACGTCCTGACTTTC
TRBV15	14	many	NA	TRBJ1-4	CATSLLTLNEKLFF	TGTGCCACCAGCCTCCTAACACTTAATGAAAAACTGTTTTTT
TRBV7-3	15	NA	TRBD2	TRBJ2-3	CASSLVGVAGGPLHF	TGTGCCAGCAGCCTCGTCGGAGTAGCGGGGGGCCCCTTGCATTTT
TRBV18	13	many	NA	TRBJ2-5	CASSPVGGETQYF	TGTGCCAGCTCACCAGTCGGAGGGGAGACCCAGTACTTC
TRBV12-3/TRBV12-4	15	NA	TRBD1	TRBJ1-6	CASSPNTGGSSPLHF	TGTGCCAGCAGTCCGAACACAGGGGGCTCTTCACCCCTCCACTTT
TRBV7-2	15	NA	TRBD1	TRBJ1-6	CASSRGGQGNSPLHF	TGTGCCAGCAGCCGAGGGGGACAGGGGAATTCACCCCTCCACTTT
TRBV29-1	13	few	NA	TRBJ1-1	CSVDTRPSTEAFF	TGCAGCGTTGACACGAGACCCAGCACTGAAGCTTTCTTT
TRBV19	12	NA	NA	TRBJ2-3	CATPALTDTQYF	TGTGCCACCCCGGCGCTCACAGATACGCAGTATTTT
TRBV7-2	14	few	TRBD2	TRBJ2-5	CASSQAGAQETQYF	TGTGCCAGCAGCCAAGCGGGGGCCCAAGAGACCCAGTACTTC
TRBV24-1	16	few	TRBD1	TRBJ2-3	CATSDTGEGDTDTQYF	TGTGCCACCAGTGACACAGGGGAAGGCGACACAGATACGCAGTATTTT
TRBV4-2	12	few	NA	TRBJ2-3	CASRRDEDTQYF	TGTGCCAGCAGACGCGACGAAGATACGCAGTATTTT
TRBV5-1	13	NA	NA	TRBJ2-3	CASSGEGADTQYF	TGCGCCAGCAGCGGCGAGGGGGCAGATACGCAGTATTTT
TRBV7-2	15	few	NA	TRBJ1-1	CASILVWGLGTEAFF	TGTGCCAGCATCCTGGTTTGGGGGCTCGGCACTGAAGCTTTCTTT
TRBV20-1	17	medium-sized	TRBD2	TRBJ2-3	CSARDPGSGGAADTQYF	TGCAGTGCTAGAGATCCGGGTAGCGGGGGGGCCGCGGATACGCAGTATTTT
TRBV12-3/TRBV12-4	13	NA	NA	TRBJ2-5	CASSLKQGTSQYF	TGTGCCAGCAGTTTAAAGCAGGGAACGTCCCAGTACTTC
TRBV5-1	14	few	TRBD1	TRBJ2-5	CASRQGLIQETQYF	TGCGCCAGCCGACAGGGATTAATCCAAGAGACCCAGTACTTC
TRBV4-3	15	NA	NA	TRBJ2-1	CASSEGTSSYNEQFF	TGCGCCAGCAGCGAGGGCACAAGCTCCTACAATGAGCAGTTCTTC
TRBV6-5	15	few	TRBD1	TRBJ1-4	CASRDRGTTNEKLFF	TGTGCCAGTAGGGACAGGGGGACCACTAATGAAAAACTGTTTTTT
TRBV3-1	15	few	NA	TRBJ2-5	CASSQGLGARETQYF	TGTGCCAGCAGCCAAGGGCTGGGGGCCCGAGAGACCCAGTACTTC
TRBV5-4	13	few	NA	TRBJ2-1	CASSFGAYNEQFF	TGTGCCAGCAGCTTCGGGGCCTACAATGAGCAGTTCTTC
TRBV27	12	NA	NA	TRBJ1-4	CASSTSNEKLFF	TGTGCCAGCAGTACTTCAAATGAAAAACTGTTTTTT
TRBV7-9	15	NA	NA	TRBJ2-2	CASSRRDRAIGELFF	TGTGCCAGCAGCCGGCGGGACCGCGCAATCGGGGAGCTGTTTTTT
TRBV6-5	16	NA	TRBD1	TRBJ1-3	CASSYSGTGSGNTIYF	TGTGCCAGCAGTTACTCCGGGACAGGGTCTGGAAACACCATATATTTT
TRBV20-1	16	NA	NA	TRBJ2-3	CSARDPNGGQGDTQYF	TGCAGTGCTAGAGATCCTAACGGGGGGCAAGGAGATACGCAGTATTTT
TRBV5-1	15	few	TRBD1	TRBJ1-6	CASSLAWTGVSPLHF	TGCGCCAGCAGCTTGGCTTGGACAGGGGTGTCACCCCTCCACTTT
TRBV5-1	12	NA	NA	TRBJ2-2	CASSSGTGELFF	TGCGCCAGCAGCTCCGGTACCGGGGAGCTGTTTTTT
TRBV12-3/TRBV12-4	15	few	TRBD1	TRBJ1-4	CASSKRTGGNEKLFF	TGTGCCAGCAGTAAACGGACAGGGGGAAATGAAAAACTGTTTTTT
TRBV7-6	13	many	NA	TRBJ2-7	CASSLDGFYEQYF	TGTGCCAGCAGCTTAGACGGATTCTACGAGCAGTACTTC
TRBV18	15	many	NA	TRBJ2-2	CASSGRTANTGELFF	TGTGCCAGCTCGGGGCGGACTGCTAACACCGGGGAGCTGTTTTTT
TRBV4-3	14	few	NA	TRBJ1-1	CASSRDTGFSEAFF	TGCGCCAGCAGCCGAGATACAGGGTTCTCTGAAGCTTTCTTT
TRBV10-3	17	NA	TRBD1	TRBJ1-2	CAIKPLAGTGKEHGYTF	TGTGCCATCAAACCCCTGGCTGGGACAGGGAAGGAACATGGCTACACCTTC
TRBV7-3	14	NA	TRBD1	TRBJ2-3	CASSRQGRTDTQYF	TGTGCCAGCAGCCGACAGGGACGCACAGATACGCAGTATTTT
TRBV7-2	14	NA	TRBD2	TRBJ2-3	CASSLTSGADTQYF	TGTGCCAGCAGCTTGACTAGCGGGGCGGATACGCAGTATTTT